Below, one T cell receptor (beta chain) is given with its context. This specimen belongs to a study of blood T cell repertoires in COVID-19. Study context: Acute and convalescent COVID-19 specimens originated in the United States, Italy and Spain.

The method was immunoSEQ multiplex PCR; TCRdb's version includes in-frame clones alone and lacks a portion of them. The profile shows 75,000 to 100,000 clones, approximately 87% of them singletons. Germline trimming cut 0 bases from V and 4 bases from J; bases unmatched to any gene: 1. CDR1 is ENHRY, CDR2 SYGVKD, per germline. The CDR3 has 14 amino acids. The J gene is TRBJ1-1, the V gene TRBV10-3; TRBD1 matches at 8 bases. What was sequenced was peripheral blood. This sequence originates from a human donor in a cohort sampled during active COVID-19. In DNA, the CDR3 is TGTGCCATCAGTGAGTCGACAGGGGTCACTGAAGCTTTCTTT. Protein product: CAISESTGVTEAFF.